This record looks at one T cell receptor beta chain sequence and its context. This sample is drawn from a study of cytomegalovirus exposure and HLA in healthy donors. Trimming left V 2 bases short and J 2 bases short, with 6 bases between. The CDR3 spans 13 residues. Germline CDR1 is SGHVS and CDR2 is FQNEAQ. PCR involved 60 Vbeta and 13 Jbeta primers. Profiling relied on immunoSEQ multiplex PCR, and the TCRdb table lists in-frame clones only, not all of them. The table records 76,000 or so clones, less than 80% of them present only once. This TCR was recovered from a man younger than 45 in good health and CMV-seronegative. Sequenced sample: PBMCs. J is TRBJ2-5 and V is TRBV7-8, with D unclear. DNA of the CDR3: TGTGCCAGCAGCTTATTCAGACAAGAGACCCAGTACTTC. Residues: CASSLFRQETQYF.